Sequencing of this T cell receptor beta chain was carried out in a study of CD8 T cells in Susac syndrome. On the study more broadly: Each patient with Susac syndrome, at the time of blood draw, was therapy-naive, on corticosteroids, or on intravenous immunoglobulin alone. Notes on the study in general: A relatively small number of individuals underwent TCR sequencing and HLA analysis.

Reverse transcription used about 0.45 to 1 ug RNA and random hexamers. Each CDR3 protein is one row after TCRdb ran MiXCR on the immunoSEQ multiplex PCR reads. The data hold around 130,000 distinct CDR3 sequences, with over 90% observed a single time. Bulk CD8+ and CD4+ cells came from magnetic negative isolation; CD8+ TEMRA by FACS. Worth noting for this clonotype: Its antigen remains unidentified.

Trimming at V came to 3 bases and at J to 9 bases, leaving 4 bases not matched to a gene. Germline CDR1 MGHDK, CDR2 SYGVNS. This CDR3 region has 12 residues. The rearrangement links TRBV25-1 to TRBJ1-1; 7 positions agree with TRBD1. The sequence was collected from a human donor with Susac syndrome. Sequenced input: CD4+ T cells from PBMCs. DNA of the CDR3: TGTGCCAGCAGTGACCGACAGGGAAAAGCTTTCTTT. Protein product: CASSDRQGKAFF.